The 30 T cell receptor beta chains listed next were all sequenced from one sample in a study of blood T cell repertoires in COVID-19. TCRdb's copy holds only in-frame clones and misses some; the assay was immunoSEQ multiplex PCR. This table holds hundreds of thousands of clones, 80% to 90% found once. Sample: peripheral blood. The receptors were gathered from a woman older than 75 with acute or convalescent COVID-19.

The chain employs TRBV9 and TRBJ2-6; D gene ambiguous. The CDR3 has 15 amino acids. Germline V gene sequence: CDR1 SGDLS, CDR2 YYNGEE. The V end was cut by 0 bases, the J end by 4 bases, with 8 bases between. The DNA for the CDR3 is TGTGCCAGCAGCGTAGCTACCTCGGGGGCCAACGTCCTGACTTTC. Encoded protein: CASSVATSGANVLTF.

This chain uses TRBV5-6 with TRBJ1-2; 7 bases match TRBD1. CDR1 is SGHDT and CDR2 is YYEEEE in the germline V gene. J gave up 4 bases and V 3 bases, and 12 bases lay outside the gene matches. The CDR3 is 16 amino acids. CDR3 nucleotide sequence: TGTGCCAGCAGCTCCGACGGGACAGTTAATAGCTATGGCTACACCTTC. Translation: CASSSDGTVNSYGYTF. Using reference TRBV5-6 and TRBJ1-2 for the parts outside the CDR3, the full variable domain is DAGVTQSPTHLIKTRGQQVTLRCSPKSGHDTVSWYQQALGQGPQFIFQYYEEEERQRGNFPDRFSGHQFPNYSSELNVNALLLGDSALYLCASSSDGTVNSYGYTFGSGTRLTVV.

The V call is TRBV30, the J call TRBJ2-3; 8 positions agree with TRBD2. Germline V gives CDR1 GTSNPN, CDR2 SVGIG (reference sequence). V lost 2 bases, J lost 3 bases, and 7 bases stayed unmatched. This CDR3 has 15 residues. CDR3 nucleotides: TGTGCCTGGAGTAAATTAGCGGGGACAACAGATACGCAGTATTTT. Residues: CAWSKLAGTTDTQYF.

This clone was seen once. This chain connects TRBV14 to TRBJ1-6; D uncertain. This CDR3 has 14 amino acids. V was clipped by 1 base and J by 7 bases, with 8 bases between them. Germline V gives CDR1 SGHDN, CDR2 FVKESK. CDR3 nucleotide sequence: TGTGCCAGCAGCCAAGGGCGGGAAAATTCACCCCTCCACTTT. It is translated as CASSQGRENSPLHF.

The chain uses TRBV30 and TRBJ1-1; the match to TRBD1 covers 8 bases. The CDR3 runs to 18 residues. V shed 2 bases, J shed 6 bases, and the junction held 20 bases outside the gene matches. Germline CDR1 GTSNPN, CDR2 SVGIG (reference sequence). CDR3 amino acids: CAWSRRVLVGQGASEAFF. CDR3 DNA: TGTGCCTGGAGTAGGAGAGTCTTGGTGGGTCAGGGGGCTTCTGAAGCTTTCTTT. The variable domain in full, with the rest retrieved from reference TRBV30 and TRBJ1-1, is SQTIHQWPATLVQPVGSPLSLECTVEGTSNPNLYWYRQAAGRGLQLLFYSVGIGQISSEVPQNLSASRPQDRQFILSSKKLLLSDSGFYLCAWSRRVLVGQGASEAFFGQGTRLTVV.

V and J are TRBV4-3 and TRBJ2-5, with 10 bases aligning to TRBD2. J was trimmed by 5 bases and V by 0 bases; bases with no gene match: 6. Germline CDR1 LGHNA, CDR2 YSLEER. The CDR3 contains 16 residues. The CDR3 spells CASSQEERGGWETQYF. The CDR3 nucleotides read TGCGCCAGCAGCCAAGAGGAGCGGGGGGGTTGGGAGACCCAGTACTTC.

The chain uses TRBV9 and TRBJ2-2; D ambiguous. V shed 1 base and J shed 6 bases, with 10 bases lying between them. Germline values: CDR1 SGDLS, CDR2 YYNGEE. This CDR3 has 14 residues. CDR3 protein: CASSVWVGSGELFF. The CDR3 coding sequence is TGTGCCAGCAGCGTATGGGTCGGGTCCGGGGAGCTGTTTTTT. The variable domain in full, with the rest retrieved from reference TRBV9 and TRBJ2-2, is DSGVTQTPKHLITATGQRVTLRCSPRSGDLSVYWYQQSLDQGLQFLIQYYNGEERAKGNILERFSAQQFPDLHSELNLSSLELGDSALYFCASSVWVGSGELFFGEGSRLTVL.

V is TRBV3-1 (or the pseudogene TRBV3-2) and J is TRBJ2-2, with 8 positions matching TRBD1. This CDR3 is built from 16 residues. V was pared by 5 bases and J by 7 bases, with 12 bases of the junction left unmatched. Per germline, CDR1 LGHDT and CDR2 YNNKEL (reference sequence). The CDR3 protein is CASSLRQGLWVGELFF. DNA of the CDR3: TGTGCCAGCAGCTTACGACAGGGGCTTTGGGTCGGGGAGCTGTTTTTT.

The rearrangement uses TRBV6-5 and TRBJ2-3, with TRBD2 identical over 11 bases. This CDR3 is built from 15 residues. Trimming took 8 bases from V and 1 from J; bases not matched to a gene: 5. Per the germline V gene, CDR1 is MNHEY and CDR2 is SVGAGI. The CDR3 DNA reads as TGTGCCAGCGAGGGGACTAGCGGACGCACAGATACGCAGTATTTT. Protein sequence: CASEGTSGRTDTQYF.

The rearrangement links TRBV10-3 to TRBJ1-5; TRBD1 aligns across 7 bases. The CDR3 covers 13 residues. Germline loops: CDR1 ENHRY, CDR2 SYGVKD. J gave up 3 bases and V 6 bases, and 2 bases lay outside the gene matches. The CDR3 nucleotides read TGTGCCATCAGAGGACAGGACAATCAGCCCCAGCATTTT. The encoded protein is CAIRGQDNQPQHF.

The chain uses TRBV28 and TRBJ1-1; D is undetermined. The length of the CDR3 is 12 residues. The germline V gene has CDR1 MDHEN and CDR2 SYDVKM. The V end was cut by 2 bases, the J end by 6 bases, with 7 bases between. In DNA, the CDR3 is TGTGCCAGCAGTTTAGGTCGGTCTGAAGCTTTCTTT. It codes for CASSLGRSEAFF.

This clone is a singleton in its sample. The rearrangement links TRBV28 to TRBJ2-2; D may be TRBD1 (7 bases). The CDR3 sequence is 16 residues long. Germline V lookup: CDR1 MDHEN, CDR2 SYDVKM. V lost 2 bases, J lost 3 bases, and 13 bases lay in between. CDR3: CASSLSIRGDTGELFF. CDR3 in DNA: TGTGCCAGCAGTTTAAGCATCAGGGGGGACACCGGGGAGCTGTTTTTT.

V gene TRBV19 combines with J gene TRBJ2-1, with 13 bases that match TRBD2. V lost 5 bases and J lost 9; bases outside the gene matches: 10. From germline, CDR1 is LNHDA and CDR2 SQIVND (reference sequence). The CDR3 is made up of 16 amino acids. CDR3 sequence reads: CASSYGLAGAISEQFF. The CDR3 bases are TGTGCCAGTAGTTACGGACTAGCGGGGGCAATAAGTGAGCAGTTCTTC.

CDR3: CASTPTGGTTQYF. In DNA, the CDR3 is TGTGCCAGCACGCCTACGGGAGGGACGACCCAGTACTTC. The chain employs TRBV28 and TRBJ2-5; 8 bases fit TRBD2. This CDR3 has 13 amino acids. Germline V gene lookup returns CDR1 MDHEN and CDR2 SYDVKM. V lost 7 bases, J lost 7 bases, and 8 bases stayed unmatched.

This clone was seen only once. The J gene is TRBJ1-5, the V gene TRBV19, with D possibly TRBD1 on 6 matching bases. CDR3 length: 15 amino acids. Trimming took 8 bases from V and 2 from J, leaving 16 bases between them. Per germline, CDR1 LNHDA and CDR2 SQIVND (reference sequence). The CDR3 bases are TGTGCCAGTGGGGGACATTCGAGGGGCAATCAGCCCCAGCATTTT. Amino acids: CASGGHSRGNQPQHF.

V and J are TRBV6-5 and TRBJ2-4; tentatively, D is TRBD2 (6 bases). Per germline, CDR1 MNHEY and CDR2 SVGAGI. The CDR3 totals 13 residues. V lost 6 bases and J lost 10, with 16 bases in between. The CDR3 DNA sequence: TGTGCCAGCAGGGTGACGCGGGGCGGGATTCAGTACTTC. It translates to CASRVTRGGIQYF.

The chain couples TRBV10-3 to TRBJ1-1; 8 nucleotides match TRBD1. J gave up 3 bases and V 6 bases, and 12 bases lay outside the gene matches. This CDR3 comprises 16 residues. CDR1 is ENHRY, CDR2 SYGVKD, per germline. The chain's CDR3 is CAIRGTTGAGDTEAFF. CDR3 nucleotide sequence: TGTGCCATCAGGGGGACGACAGGGGCAGGGGACACTGAAGCTTTCTTT.

This clone was detected only once. The CDR3 loop is CASSIRTGLAEAFF. The CDR3 DNA sequence: TGTGCCAGCAGCATTCGGACAGGGCTGGCTGAAGCTTTCTTT. The chain links TRBV5-6 to TRBJ1-1, with 8 bases that match TRBD1. This CDR3 is built from 14 residues. Germline V gene lookup returns CDR1 SGHDT and CDR2 YYEEEE. With V trimmed by 4 bases and J by 6 bases, 8 bases remained unmatched. The complete variable domain, with remaining parts taken from reference TRBV5-6 and TRBJ1-1, reads DAGVTQSPTHLIKTRGQQVTLRCSPKSGHDTVSWYQQALGQGPQFIFQYYEEEERQRGNFPDRFSGHQFPNYSSELNVNALLLGDSALYLCASSIRTGLAEAFFGQGTRLTVV.

This clone has at least ten counts. The V call is TRBV27, the J call TRBJ2-7; TRBD1 might be the D (6 bases). Germline lookup yields CDR1 MNHEY and CDR2 SMNVEV (reference sequence). V dropped 7 bases and J dropped 2 bases, with 15 bases sitting between them. The CDR3 runs to 14 residues. The CDR3 sequence: CASTKTRGTYEQYF. As DNA, the CDR3 is TGTGCCAGCACCAAAACTAGGGGGACCTACGAGCAGTACTTC.

This clone was found once. The chain is built from TRBV7-6 and TRBJ2-5; D unclear. This CDR3 spans 13 amino acids. The V and J ends lost 4 bases and 7 bases respectively, with 13 bases between them. Germline-derived CDR1 and CDR2 are SGHVS and FNYEAQ. This CDR3 is CASSSQDEGTQYF. CDR3 DNA: TGTGCCAGCAGCTCCCAGGATGAAGGGACCCAGTACTTC. The full variable domain, in which reference TRBV7-6 and TRBJ2-5 provide the parts outside the CDR3, is GAGVSQSPRYKVTKRGQDVALRCDPISGHVSLYWYRQALGQGPEFLTYFNYEAQQDKSGLPNDRFSAERPEGSISTLTIQRTEQRDSAMYRCASSSQDEGTQYFGPGTRLLVL.

As to this clone: Sequence at one end of the junction differs from germline and may be a read error. The chain combines TRBV19 with TRBJ1-1, with D hard to call. Germline V gene data show CDR1 as LNHDA and CDR2 as SQIVND (reference sequence). The CDR3 is 13 amino acids. The CDR3 nucleotides are TGTGCCAGTAGTTTAGAAACCATACGGGAAGCTTTCTTT. Translated: CASSLETIREAFF. Full variable domain (outside the CDR3, taken from reference TRBV19 and TRBJ1-1): DGGITQSPKYLFRKEGQNVTLSCEQNLNHDAMYWYRQDPGQGLRLIYYSQIVNDFQKGDIAEGYSVSREKKESFPLTVTSAQKNPTAFYLCASSLETIREAFFGQGTRLTVV.

V and J are TRBV5-5 and TRBJ1-2, with no clear D. The V and J ends lost 1 base and 6 bases respectively, with 13 bases between them. CDR1 is SGHKS and CDR2 is YYEKEE in the germline V gene (reference sequence). The CDR3 consists of 14 residues. The CDR3, as DNA: TGTGCCAGCAGCTTGAGTTGGCGGAGTGATGGCTACACCTTC. Protein: CASSLSWRSDGYTF.

A single count supports this clone. The V call is TRBV3-1 (or the pseudogene TRBV3-2), the J call TRBJ2-7; TRBD1 aligns across 8 bases. The CDR3 has 15 amino acids. V shed 5 bases, J shed 0 bases, and the junction held 6 bases outside the gene matches. Germline lookup yields CDR1 LGHDT and CDR2 YNNKEL (reference sequence). As DNA, the CDR3 is TGTGCCAGCAGCTTCAGGGGGCAATTCTCCTACGAGCAGTACTTC. Its translation is CASSFRGQFSYEQYF.

The J gene is TRBJ1-2, the V gene TRBV9; a weak D match, TRBD1 (5 bases). CDR3 length equals 14 residues. V lost 9 bases and J lost 0, with 15 bases in between. The germline V gene has CDR1 SGDLS and CDR2 YYNGEE. CDR3 bases: TGTGCCACCACCCCAGGGCAGGCTAACTATGGCTACACCTTC. This encodes CATTPGQANYGYTF.

This chain links TRBV5-1 with TRBJ2-1; D possibly corresponds to TRBD2 (7 bases). V gave up 2 bases and J gave up 5 bases, with 14 bases separating them. The length of the CDR3 is 15 residues. Germline assignment: CDR1 SGHRS and CDR2 YFSETQ. In nucleotides, the CDR3 is TGCGCCAGCAGCTTAGGGGGGGCCAATAACAATGAGCAGTTCTTC. Its translation: CASSLGGANNNEQFF.

The V and J genes are TRBV3-1 (or the pseudogene TRBV3-2) and TRBJ1-2, with D possibly TRBD1 on 5 matching bases. The V and J ends lost 0 bases and 6 bases respectively, with 17 bases between them. CDR3 length: 16 amino acids. Germline V gene sequence: CDR1 LGHDT, CDR2 YNNKEL (reference sequence). The CDR3 DNA reads as TGTGCCAGCAGCCAAGAGGTTACCGGCAGGGATCATGGCTACACCTTC. Translating gives CASSQEVTGRDHGYTF.

The V and J genes are TRBV3-1 (or the pseudogene TRBV3-2) and TRBJ2-3, with 11 positions matching TRBD2. The trim removed 6 bases at V and 2 bases at J, leaving 4 bases unmatched. The CDR3 has 15 amino acids. Germline lookup yields CDR1 LGHDT and CDR2 YNNKEL (reference sequence). This chain's CDR3 is CASREGLAVTDTQYF. The DNA of the CDR3 is TGTGCCAGCAGAGAGGGACTAGCGGTCACAGATACGCAGTATTTT.

This chain connects TRBV3-1 (or the pseudogene TRBV3-2) to TRBJ1-1; a possible D gene is TRBD1 (6 bases). From germline, CDR1 is LGHDT and CDR2 YNNKEL (reference sequence). This CDR3 is built from 14 residues. V gave up 7 bases and J gave up 1 base, with 13 bases separating them. The CDR3 reads CASKTGQANTEAFF. CDR3 DNA: TGTGCCAGCAAAACGGGACAAGCGAACACTGAAGCTTTCTTT.

V and J are TRBV7-6 and TRBJ2-1, with D perhaps TRBD1 (5 bases). The CDR3 consists of 16 residues. From germline, CDR1 is SGHVS and CDR2 FNYEAQ. Trimming removed 1 base at V and 4 bases at J, with 14 bases between. The CDR3 loop is CASSLDGSREYNEQFF. In DNA form, the CDR3 reads TGTGCCAGCAGCTTAGACGGTTCCAGGGAATACAATGAGCAGTTCTTC.

The chain links TRBV19 to TRBJ2-1, with TRBD2 as a possible D gene (6 bases). The germline V and J ends were trimmed by 3 bases and 8 bases, with 14 bases remaining between them. The germline gives CDR1 LNHDA, CDR2 SQIVND (reference sequence). CDR3 length equals 14 residues. CDR3 bases: TGTGCCAGTAGTATTTGGGGCAGGGAGGATGAGCAGTTCTTC. Translating it yields CASSIWGREDEQFF.